Included here is one TCR beta chain sequence, with context. Germline loops: CDR1 MNHEY, CDR2 SMNVEV (reference sequence). Trimming stripped 5 bases from V and 4 bases from J, with 12 bases between. CDR3 length: 14 residues. Assay: immunoSEQ multiplex PCR; the TCRdb copy retains only in-frame clones and omits some. The table records under 1 million clones, nearly 95% of them present only once. The naive CD8 subset, CD45RO-negative cells positively selected for CCR7, excluded terminally differentiated effector memory CD45RA+ cells. The source of the sample is a study of shared clonotypes between healthy human individuals.

The sequenced sample was naive CD8+ T cells sorted from blood. This TCR derives from a man aged 25 to 45 in good health. V usage is TRBV27 and J usage is TRBJ2-1, with D tentatively TRBD1 or TRBD2 (5 bases each). This CDR3 reads CASSLQWGYNEQFF. The CDR3 nucleotides are TGTGCCAGCAGTCTCCAATGGGGGTACAATGAGCAGTTCTTC.